Detailed here is one T cell receptor beta chain. The data stem from a study of blood T cell repertoires in COVID-19. Study overall: Samples representing acute and convalescent COVID-19 were sourced from the United States, Italy and Spain. PBMCs, B-cell-depleted T cells, or T cells provided the cDNA or gDNA that made up the material.

Authors' processing steps: Cell counts per sample came from amplifying reference gene primers. The data were produced by immunoSEQ multiplex PCR, yet TCRdb's version contains in-frame clones alone and is incomplete. The V and J calls and clone size were taken over from that table, and D and trimming were inferred from the DNA. This table has 140,000 to 150,000 clones, about 87% appearing once. The clonotype originates from a human donor in a cohort sampled during active COVID-19. Sequencing input: peripheral blood.

The CDR3 is CASSYRYRQETQYF. Here the CDR3 DNA reads TGTGCCAGCAGCTACCGGTACAGGCAAGAGACCCAGTACTTC. The chain combines TRBV7-2 with TRBJ2-5, with a weak D call TRBD1 (5 bases). Trimming took off 4 bases at V and 2 bases at J, with 11 bases between the two ends. The CDR3 extends over 14 amino acids. Per germline, CDR1 SGHTA and CDR2 FQGNSA.